The T cell receptor (beta chain) under discussion was sequenced for a study of CD8 T cells in Susac syndrome. Whole-study findings and limits: There were some 15 Susac-specific public clones in total CD8+ repertoires and five in CD8+ TEMRA repertoires.

Random hexamers were used to reverse transcribe an amount of about 0.5 to 1 ug RNA. The method of amplification for TCR beta CDR3 was immunoSEQ multiplex PCR, covering 54 Vbeta and 13 Jbeta. Via MiXCR, TCRdb re-called the immunoSEQ multiplex PCR reads, giving one row per CDR3 protein. The table lists 100,000 to 150,000 distinct CDR3 sequences, around 94% of them singletons. CD8+ and CD4+ T cells from blood underwent TCR beta sequencing, which was carried out in a high-throughput format. In the case of this clonotype: Its antigen is still unknown.

The CDR3 contains 13 residues. The germline V gene encodes CDR1 DFQATT and CDR2 SNEGSKA (reference sequence). Unmatched junction bases numbered 7, after V lost 6 bases and J lost 5 bases. The V gene is TRBV20-1, the J gene TRBJ2-7; 10 bases fit TRBD1. The specimen was CD8+ T cells from PBMCs. The source of this sequence is a human donor with Susac syndrome. The CDR3 nucleotides are TGCAGTGCAACGGGACAGGGGAACGACGAGCAGTACTTC. This encodes CSATGQGNDEQYF.